The present T cell receptor beta chain was sequenced within a study of T cell repertoires in cytomegalovirus infection. Study information: Based on public TCR beta signatures, there were indications of CMV infection and of a matching HLA type. General study findings and limits: Dominating the ex vivo response were TCR beta clonotypes that were CMV-specific and HLA-C-restricted.

TCRdb re-called the reads through MiXCR, storing one row per CDR3 protein. Altogether a few hundred thousand distinct CDR3 sequences are present, roughly 42% being singletons, with the ten largest covering 48%. After removal of 3 bases from V and 9 bases from J, the junction contained 6 bases not matched to a gene. From germline, CDR1 is WNHNN and CDR2 SYGVQD (reference sequence). The CDR3 is 14 residues long. Note on this clonotype: Its antigen is not identified.

This clonotype was sampled from a human donor in good health (CMV status not recorded). Some clones in this sample may be carry-over from other donors' samples. The V call is TRBV10-1, the J call TRBJ2-1; TRBD2 agrees at 9 bases. Sequenced material: cultured PBMCs, taken from culture after CMV antigen stimulation. The CDR3 reads CASSEGLAGSEQFF. CDR3 nucleotide sequence: TGCGCCAGCAGTGAAGGGCTAGCGGGAAGTGAGCAGTTCTTC.